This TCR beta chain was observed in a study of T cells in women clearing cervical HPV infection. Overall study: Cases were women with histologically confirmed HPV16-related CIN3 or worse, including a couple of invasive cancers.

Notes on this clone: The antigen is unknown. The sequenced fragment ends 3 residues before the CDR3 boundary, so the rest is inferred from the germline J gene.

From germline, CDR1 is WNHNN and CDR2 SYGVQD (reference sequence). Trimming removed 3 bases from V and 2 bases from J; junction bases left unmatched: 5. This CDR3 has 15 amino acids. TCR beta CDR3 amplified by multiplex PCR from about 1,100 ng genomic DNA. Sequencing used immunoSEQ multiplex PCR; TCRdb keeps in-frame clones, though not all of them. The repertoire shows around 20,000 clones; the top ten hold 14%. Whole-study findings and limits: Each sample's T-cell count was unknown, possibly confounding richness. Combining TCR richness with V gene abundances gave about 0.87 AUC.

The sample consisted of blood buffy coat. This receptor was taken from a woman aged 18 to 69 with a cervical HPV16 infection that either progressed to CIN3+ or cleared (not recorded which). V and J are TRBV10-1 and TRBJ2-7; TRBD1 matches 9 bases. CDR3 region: CASSDPGTGPYEQYF. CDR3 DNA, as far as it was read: TGCGCCAGCAGTGATCCCGGGACAGGGCCCTACGAG.